A selection of T cell receptor beta chains follows, all from one sample in a study of blood T cell repertoires in COVID-19. Sequencing was performed with immunoSEQ multiplex PCR; in TCRdb, only in-frame clones are kept and a portion is missing. The table has about 220,000 clones, about 80% seen once. The sequenced material came from peripheral blood. The source is a woman aged 25 to 39 who had recovered from COVID-19. The CDR3 runs from the conserved cysteine through the conserved F or W. The order of the fields is clone size, J gene, V gene, D gene, CDR3 DNA, CDR3 protein. A D gene is named only where the DNA matches it firmly. For some rows the clone size is stated as once, few or many, or as a class when expanded; others skip it.

size: .
J: TRBJ2-1
V: TRBV20-1
D: .
DNA: TGCAGTGCTAGTCGCGGGAAGCTGGCGGACAATGAGCAGTTCTTC
CDR3: CSASRGKLADNEQFF

size: .
J: TRBJ2-4
V: TRBV18
D: TRBD2
DNA: TGTGCCAGCTCATTGATAGCGGGAGTAGCCAAAAACATTCAGTACTTC
CDR3: CASSLIAGVAKNIQYF

size: .
J: TRBJ2-6
V: TRBV12-5
D: .
DNA: TGTGCTAGTGGTTTGGCTCTAACAGGGGGGGCTGGGGCCAACGTCCTGACTTTC
CDR3: CASGLALTGGAGANVLTF

size: .
J: TRBJ2-2
V: TRBV11-3
D: TRBD1
DNA: TGTGCCAGCAGCTTAGATGGAACAGGGGGTTCGAACACCGGGGAGCTGTTTTTT
CDR3: CASSLDGTGGSNTGELFF

size: .
J: TRBJ2-7
V: TRBV12-3/TRBV12-4
D: TRBD1
DNA: TGTGCCAGCAGTTCCGGGACAGACTACGAGCAGTACTTC
CDR3: CASSSGTDYEQYF

size: few
J: TRBJ1-6
V: TRBV5-1
D: TRBD1
DNA: TGCGCCAGCAGGACAGGGTTTCGATCACCCCTCCACTTT
CDR3: CASRTGFRSPLHF

size: .
J: TRBJ2-2
V: TRBV5-1
D: .
DNA: TGCGCCAGCTCGCTGGGCGGACTGTACACCGGGGAGCTGTTTTTT
CDR3: CASSLGGLYTGELFF

size: .
J: TRBJ2-1
V: TRBV7-9
D: TRBD2
DNA: TGTGCCAGCAGCTTAGCGGCGGGAGCGAGGGAGCAGTTCTTC
CDR3: CASSLAAGAREQFF

size: few
J: TRBJ1-5
V: TRBV27
D: .
DNA: TGTGCCAGCAGTTTCGCGACCGGGGGCAATCAGCCCCAGCATTTT
CDR3: CASSFATGGNQPQHF

size: few
J: TRBJ1-1
V: TRBV7-6
D: TRBD1
DNA: TGTGCCAGCAGCTATCCACCGGGACAGGGGGCCAACACTGAAGCTTTCTTT
CDR3: CASSYPPGQGANTEAFF

size: once
J: TRBJ2-7
V: TRBV4-2
D: TRBD2
DNA: TGTGCCAGCAGCCAAGATAAACGGGGGGCCTACGAGCAGTACTTC
CDR3: CASSQDKRGAYEQYF

size: .
J: TRBJ1-1
V: TRBV4-1
D: .
DNA: TGCGCCAGCAGCCAACCTACAGGGCCCCGAGCTGAAGCTTTCTTT
CDR3: CASSQPTGPRAEAFF

size: once
J: TRBJ2-5
V: TRBV3-1/TRBV3-2
D: .
DNA: TGTGCCAGCAGCCAACTTTTTGAGTACCAAGAGACCCAGTACTTC
CDR3: CASSQLFEYQETQYF

size: .
J: TRBJ2-3
V: TRBV3-1/TRBV3-2
D: .
DNA: TGTGCCAGCAGCCACGGGACGGGAGTAAGCACAGATACGCAGTATTTT
CDR3: CASSHGTGVSTDTQYF

size: .
J: TRBJ1-2
V: TRBV7-2
D: .
DNA: TGTGCCAGCAGCTTAGCTCCCCCTGAGGGCCGCAACTATGGCTACACCTTC
CDR3: CASSLAPPEGRNYGYTF

size: once
J: TRBJ1-2
V: TRBV19
D: TRBD1
DNA: TGTGCCAGTATGGGGTACGGACAGGGACTTAACTATGGCTACACCTTC
CDR3: CASMGYGQGLNYGYTF

size: .
J: TRBJ1-2
V: TRBV7-9
D: .
DNA: TGTGCCAGCAGCCCCTCCTTGGACACTTACTATGGCTACACCTTC
CDR3: CASSPSLDTYYGYTF

size: once
J: TRBJ2-7
V: TRBV6-6
D: TRBD1
DNA: TGTGCCAGCAGTCAGACAGGGGGCTACGAGCAGTACTTC
CDR3: CASSQTGGYEQYF

size: .
J: TRBJ1-3
V: TRBV7-8
D: .
DNA: TGTGCCAGCAGCGCCTGGGCGCTCGGAAACACCATATATTTT
CDR3: CASSAWALGNTIYF

size: .
J: TRBJ1-4
V: TRBV19
D: .
DNA: TGTGCCAGTAGTAAAGGGGTCGCAACTAATGAAAAACTGTTTTTT
CDR3: CASSKGVATNEKLFF

size: .
J: TRBJ1-5
V: TRBV30
D: TRBD1
DNA: TGTGCCTGGAGTCGCAGGGGGCAAGGCAATCAGCCCCAGCATTTT
CDR3: CAWSRRGQGNQPQHF

size: .
J: TRBJ1-2
V: TRBV30
D: .
DNA: TGTGCCTGGAGTCTAGGGGACTATGGCTACACCTTC
CDR3: CAWSLGDYGYTF

size: .
J: TRBJ1-1
V: TRBV7-3
D: .
DNA: TGTGCCAGCAGCCAGACGCAGGGGAGCACTGAAGCTTTCTTT
CDR3: CASSQTQGSTEAFF

size: few
J: TRBJ2-7
V: TRBV6-5
D: TRBD1
DNA: TGTGCCAGCAGTACCGGGACAGAGTACGAGCAGTACTTC
CDR3: CASSTGTEYEQYF

size: .
J: TRBJ1-5
V: TRBV29-1
D: TRBD1
DNA: TGCAGCGTTGTCACAGGGGGCAATCAGCCCCAGCATTTT
CDR3: CSVVTGGNQPQHF

size: .
J: TRBJ1-3
V: TRBV3-1/TRBV3-2
D: .
DNA: TGTGCCAGCAGCCAAGCCTATGTAGGAGTTGGATCTGGAAACACCATATATTTT
CDR3: CASSQAYVGVGSGNTIYF

size: few
J: TRBJ2-7
V: TRBV30
D: TRBD1
DNA: TGTGCCTCGGCCGGGACAGGGAACTCCTACGAGCAGTACTTC
CDR3: CASAGTGNSYEQYF

size: once
J: TRBJ2-6
V: TRBV29-1
D: TRBD1
DNA: TGCAGCGCCCTAGGGACAGGGGACGGGGCCAACGTCCTGACTTTC
CDR3: CSALGTGDGANVLTF

size: .
J: TRBJ2-2
V: TRBV4-2
D: TRBD2
DNA: TGTGCCAGCAGCCAAGGGGGTGGGGTAGCGGGAGCTACCGGGGAGCTGTTTTTT
CDR3: CASSQGGGVAGATGELFF

size: .
J: TRBJ1-1
V: TRBV28
D: TRBD1
DNA: TGTGCCAGCAGCTCCCACCGACAGGGGCCGCCCGAAGCTTTCTTT
CDR3: CASSSHRQGPPEAFF

size: .
J: TRBJ2-7
V: TRBV27
D: TRBD1
DNA: TGTGCCAGCAGTTCAAACAGGGGGCTAGGCGAGCAGTACTTC
CDR3: CASSSNRGLGEQYF

size: .
J: TRBJ2-1
V: TRBV7-3
D: TRBD2
DNA: TGTGCCAGCAGCTCTTCTAGCGGGCTACCCAATGAGCAGTTCTTC
CDR3: CASSSSSGLPNEQFF

size: .
J: TRBJ2-1
V: TRBV11-2
D: TRBD2
DNA: TGTGCCAGCAGCTCCCGCGTCTCGGGACTAGCGGGAATATACAATGAGCAGTTCTTC
CDR3: CASSSRVSGLAGIYNEQFF

size: .
J: TRBJ1-2
V: TRBV28
D: .
DNA: TGTGCCAGCAGGCACGGGGAGGTAGGCTATGGCTACACCTTC
CDR3: CASRHGEVGYGYTF

size: .
J: TRBJ2-5
V: TRBV19
D: TRBD2
DNA: TGTGCCAGTACAAGCGGGACTACTCGGTGGGAGACCCAGTACTTC
CDR3: CASTSGTTRWETQYF

size: .
J: TRBJ2-3
V: TRBV7-3
D: TRBD2
DNA: TGTGCCAGCAGCGAATGGCGGTCTAGCGGAGCTAGCACAGATACGCAGTATTTT
CDR3: CASSEWRSSGASTDTQYF

size: once
J: TRBJ1-2
V: TRBV29-1
D: TRBD1
DNA: TGCAGCGTCATGACAGGGGGCGGCTACACCTTC
CDR3: CSVMTGGGYTF

size: once
J: TRBJ1-5
V: TRBV25-1
D: .
DNA: TGTGCCAGCAGTGGCCCAGGGGTTCAGCCCCAGCATTTT
CDR3: CASSGPGVQPQHF

size: .
J: TRBJ1-4
V: TRBV18
D: .
DNA: TGTGCCAGCTCACCTACAGGGTTCGAAAAACTGTTTTTT
CDR3: CASSPTGFEKLFF

size: .
J: TRBJ2-7
V: TRBV27
D: TRBD2
DNA: TGTGCCAGCAGTTTAAGCGGGGGTAACGCCTGGAGTTACGAGCAGTACTTC
CDR3: CASSLSGGNAWSYEQYF

size: .
J: TRBJ2-7
V: TRBV19
D: TRBD1
DNA: TGTGCCAGTAGCCCGGGGACAGCGTACGAGCAGTACTTC
CDR3: CASSPGTAYEQYF

size: .
J: TRBJ2-1
V: TRBV27
D: .
DNA: TGTGCCAGCAGTTTAAGCGCTTTTAATGAGCAGTTCTTC
CDR3: CASSLSAFNEQFF

size: .
J: TRBJ2-7
V: TRBV9
D: .
DNA: TGTGCCAGCAGCGCCGGGACTCACAGCGAGCAGTACTTC
CDR3: CASSAGTHSEQYF

size: .
J: TRBJ1-1
V: TRBV6-5
D: .
DNA: TGTGCCAGCAGGAGGTCGAGGGGGGGCGAATTGGGAGCTTTCTTT
CDR3: CASRRSRGGELGAFF

size: .
J: TRBJ1-4
V: TRBV9
D: TRBD1
DNA: TGTGCCAGCAGCCGACGCAGGGGGCAAGCAAAACTGTTTTTT
CDR3: CASSRRRGQAKLFF

size: once
J: TRBJ2-7
V: TRBV11-2
D: .
DNA: TGTGCCAGCAGCTTAGCCGGCGAGCAGTACTTC
CDR3: CASSLAGEQYF

size: few
J: TRBJ1-5
V: TRBV28
D: .
DNA: TGTGCCAGCAGGGGGCGCAATCAGCCCCAGCATTTT
CDR3: CASRGRNQPQHF

size: .
J: TRBJ1-1
V: TRBV10-3
D: .
DNA: TGTGCCATCAGTGGGGAGACGGGTAACACTGAAGCTTTCTTT
CDR3: CAISGETGNTEAFF

size: .
J: TRBJ2-7
V: TRBV5-6
D: TRBD1
DNA: TGTGCCAGCAGCGGTCCTCCTTCGGACAGGGACTACGAGCAGTACTTC
CDR3: CASSGPPSDRDYEQYF